This T cell receptor (beta chain) was captured in a study of shared clonotypes between healthy human individuals. General observations from the study: The sharing of about 5.3% of naive CD4 clonotypes was seen across a handful of donors.

Trimming pared 5 bases from V and 6 bases from J, leaving 17 bases between. This CDR3 has 14 amino acids. Germline V lookup: CDR1 SGHVS, CDR2 FNYEAQ. A note on this clone: No antigen is known for it.

Terminally differentiated effector memory CD45RA+ cells were excluded by CCR7 positive selection of CD45RO-negative cells. Each cell subset's genomic DNA was divided evenly among several immunoSEQ plates. Profiling relied on immunoSEQ multiplex PCR, and the TCRdb table lists in-frame clones only, not all of them. The top ten clones hold around 0.25% of a sample with approximately 840,000 clones, just over 95% of them seen once. The chain uses TRBV7-6 and TRBJ2-7; D is ambiguous. The TCR originated in a man between 25 and 39 years old in good health. The sample comprised naive CD8+ T cells sorted from blood. The CDR3 DNA reads TGTGCCAGCAGCCCGTTTCTTCGGTCTGGCGAGCAGTACTTC. It is translated as CASSPFLRSGEQYF.